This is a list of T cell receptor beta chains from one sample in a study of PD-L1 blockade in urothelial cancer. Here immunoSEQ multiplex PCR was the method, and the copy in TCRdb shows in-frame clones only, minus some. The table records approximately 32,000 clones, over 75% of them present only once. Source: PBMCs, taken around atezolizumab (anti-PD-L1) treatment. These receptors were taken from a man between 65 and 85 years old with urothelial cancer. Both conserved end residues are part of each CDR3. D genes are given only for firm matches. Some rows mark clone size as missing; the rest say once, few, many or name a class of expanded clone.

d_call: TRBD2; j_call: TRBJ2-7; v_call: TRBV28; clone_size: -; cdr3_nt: TGTGCCAGCAGCCACCCTAGCGGGGGGAGTTGGGAGCAGTACTTC; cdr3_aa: CASSHPSGGSWEQYF
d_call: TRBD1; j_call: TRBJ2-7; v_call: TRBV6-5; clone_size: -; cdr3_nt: TGTGCCAGCAGACCGTCGGGACAGGGAGACGAGCAGTACTTC; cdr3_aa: CASRPSGQGDEQYF
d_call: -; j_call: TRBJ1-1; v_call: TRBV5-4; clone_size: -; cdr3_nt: TGTGCCAGCAGCCTGGCGGGGACGCGGGGGGCTGAAGCTTTCTTT; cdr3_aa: CASSLAGTRGAEAFF
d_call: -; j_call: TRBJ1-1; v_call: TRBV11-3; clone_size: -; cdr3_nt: TGTGCCAGCAGCCCGGGGAGGACTGAAGCTTTCTTT; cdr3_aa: CASSPGRTEAFF
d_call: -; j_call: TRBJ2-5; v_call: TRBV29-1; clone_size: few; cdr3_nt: TGCAGCGTTGGTCGGGAGACCCAGTACTTC; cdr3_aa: CSVGRETQYF
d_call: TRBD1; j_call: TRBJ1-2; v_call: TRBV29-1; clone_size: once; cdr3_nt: TGCAGCGTAGGACAGGGGTTTGACTATGGCTACACCTTC; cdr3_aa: CSVGQGFDYGYTF
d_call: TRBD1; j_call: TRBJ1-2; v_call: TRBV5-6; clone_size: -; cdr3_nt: TGTGCCAGCTCCCGGGGAGATGGGACAGGGGGATGGGGCTACACCTTC; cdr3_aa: CASSRGDGTGGWGYTF
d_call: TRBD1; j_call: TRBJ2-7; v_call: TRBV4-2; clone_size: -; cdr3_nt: TGTGCCAGCAGCCAAGAAGTCGGCAGGGGGCAATCCTACGAGCAGTACTTC; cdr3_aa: CASSQEVGRGQSYEQYF
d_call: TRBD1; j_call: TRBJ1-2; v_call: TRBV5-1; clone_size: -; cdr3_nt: TGCGCCAGCAGCTCGACAGGGGGGGATAACTATGGCTACACCTTC; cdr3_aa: CASSSTGGDNYGYTF
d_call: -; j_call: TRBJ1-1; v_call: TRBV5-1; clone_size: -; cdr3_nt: TGCGCCAGCAGCTCCCTCGGGGATCAATGGGGAGCTTTCTTT; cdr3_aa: CASSSLGDQWGAFF
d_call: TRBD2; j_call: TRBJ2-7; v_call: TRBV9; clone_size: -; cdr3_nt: TGTGCCAGCAGCGGGGGGGGACTAGCGTACGAGCAGTACTTC; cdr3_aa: CASSGGGLAYEQYF
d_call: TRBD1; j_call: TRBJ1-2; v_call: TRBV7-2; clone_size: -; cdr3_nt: TGTGCCAGCAGCTTAGCGCCGACAGGGTTGGGTGGCTACACCTTC; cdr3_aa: CASSLAPTGLGGYTF
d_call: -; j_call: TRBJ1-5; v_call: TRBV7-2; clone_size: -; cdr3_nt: TGTGCCAGCAGCTTATCAAGCAATCAGCCCCAGCATTTT; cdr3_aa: CASSLSSNQPQHF
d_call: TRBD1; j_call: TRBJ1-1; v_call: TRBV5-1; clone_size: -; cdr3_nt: TGCGCCAGCGCTCGGGACAGGGGTACGGGCACTGAAGCTTTCTTT; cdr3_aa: CASARDRGTGTEAFF
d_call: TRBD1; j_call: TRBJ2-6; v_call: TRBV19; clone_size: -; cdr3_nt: TGTGCCAGTAGAACTCCGACAGGGGGCGAGGGGGCCAACGTCCTGACTTTC; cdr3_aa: CASRTPTGGEGANVLTF
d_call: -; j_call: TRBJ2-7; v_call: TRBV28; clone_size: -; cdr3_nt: TGTGCCAGCAGTTTAACCGGGGTGGGATACGAGCAGTACTTC; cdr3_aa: CASSLTGVGYEQYF
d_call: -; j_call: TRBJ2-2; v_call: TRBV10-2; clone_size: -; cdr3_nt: TGCGCCAGCAGAGAGATCAGGCGAACCGGGGAGCTGTTTTTT; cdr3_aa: CASREIRRTGELFF
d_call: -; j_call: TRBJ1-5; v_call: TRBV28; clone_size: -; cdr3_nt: TGTGCCAGCAGTTTTATTCGAGCGGCCAACAATCAGCCCCAGCATTTT; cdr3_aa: CASSFIRAANNQPQHF
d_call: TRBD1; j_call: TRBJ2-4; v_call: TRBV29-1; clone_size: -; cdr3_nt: TGCAGCGTTTTACAGGGGCGAGCCAAAAACATTCAGTACTTC; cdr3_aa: CSVLQGRAKNIQYF
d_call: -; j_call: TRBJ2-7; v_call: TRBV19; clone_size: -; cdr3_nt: TGTGCCAGTAGTATCGGGGGGCAGGGCCACTTTTACGAGCAGTACTTC; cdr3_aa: CASSIGGQGHFYEQYF
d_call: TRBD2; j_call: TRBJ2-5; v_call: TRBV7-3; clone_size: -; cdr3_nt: TGTGCCAGCAGCCTCCTCGGGCGGGAGGTAGAGGAGACCCAGTACTTC; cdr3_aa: CASSLLGREVEETQYF
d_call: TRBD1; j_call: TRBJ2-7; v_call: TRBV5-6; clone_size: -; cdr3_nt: TGTGCCAGCAGCTTGGAGAACAGGGGCGGCGAGCAGTACTTC; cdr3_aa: CASSLENRGGEQYF
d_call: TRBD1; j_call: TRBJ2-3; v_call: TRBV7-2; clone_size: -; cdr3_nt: TGTGCCAGCAGCTTATCGGGGGACAGGGGAAATACGCAGTATTTT; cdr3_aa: CASSLSGDRGNTQYF
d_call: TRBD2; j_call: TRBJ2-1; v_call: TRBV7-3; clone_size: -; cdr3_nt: TGTGCCAGCAGCGCTCAACACTATAGCGGGAGTACCTACAATGAGCAGTTCTTC; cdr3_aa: CASSAQHYSGSTYNEQFF
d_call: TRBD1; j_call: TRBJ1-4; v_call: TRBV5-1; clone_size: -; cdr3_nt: TGCGCCAGCAGTATGGACAGGGGGGATGAAAAACTGTTTTTT; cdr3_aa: CASSMDRGDEKLFF
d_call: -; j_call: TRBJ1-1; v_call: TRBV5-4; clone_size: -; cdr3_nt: TGTGCCAGCAGCTGGGGGCCGAACTCTCCCACTGAAGCTTTCTTT; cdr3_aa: CASSWGPNSPTEAFF
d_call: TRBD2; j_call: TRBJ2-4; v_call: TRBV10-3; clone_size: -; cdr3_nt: TGTGCCATCAGTGCTGGGACTAGCGGGACTCCACTAGCCAAAAACATTCAGTACTTC; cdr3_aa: CAISAGTSGTPLAKNIQYF
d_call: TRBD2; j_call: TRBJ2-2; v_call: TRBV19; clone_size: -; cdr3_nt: TGTGCCAGTAGTCCCCGCAGGCTAGCGGGAGGGGCGGCCGGGGAGCTGTTTTTT; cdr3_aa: CASSPRRLAGGAAGELFF
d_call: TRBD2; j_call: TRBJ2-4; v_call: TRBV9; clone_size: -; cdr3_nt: TGTGCCAGCAGCGTAGGAGCTAGCGGGAGAACATTATCGTCAAAAAACATTCAGTACTTC; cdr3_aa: CASSVGASGRTLSSKNIQYF
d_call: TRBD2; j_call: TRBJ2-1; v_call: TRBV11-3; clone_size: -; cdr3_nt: TGTGCCAGCAGCTTAATTAGCGGGAGGGGGTATGAGCAGTTCTTC; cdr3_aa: CASSLISGRGYEQFF
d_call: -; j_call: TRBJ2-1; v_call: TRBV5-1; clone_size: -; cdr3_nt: TGCGCCAGCAGCTTGGCGCCGGCACAGGTCTACAATGAGCAGTTCTTC; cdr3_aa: CASSLAPAQVYNEQFF
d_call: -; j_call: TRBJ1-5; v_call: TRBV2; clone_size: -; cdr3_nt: TGTGCCAGCAGTGAAATGGCAGTCAATCAGCCCCAGCATTTT; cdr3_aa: CASSEMAVNQPQHF
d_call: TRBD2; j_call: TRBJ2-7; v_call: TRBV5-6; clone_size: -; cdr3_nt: TGTGCCAGCAGCCCAGGACTAGATCCCTACGAGCAGTACTTC; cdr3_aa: CASSPGLDPYEQYF